The present entry profiles one TCR beta chain with its context. The antigen remains unidentified. With autoimmune disease history or systemic immunosuppression, patients were excluded. The sample comes from a study of OX40 agonist ivuxolimab in advanced cancers. Study overall: Prior anti-PD-1, anti-PD-L1 or anti-CTLA-4 therapy was allowed; more than 30% had some. Whole-study results and caveats: Among the lowest peripheral clonal expansion occurred in 0.1-3.0 mg/kg partial responders. Antigen specificity of clonally expanded peripheral T cells was not established.

The germline CDR1 and CDR2 sequences are WNHNN and SYGVQD (reference sequence). The CDR3 sequence is 13 residues long. Trimming took off 3 bases at V and 4 bases at J, with 7 bases between the two ends. Generated by immunoSEQ multiplex PCR, the TCRdb table keeps only in-frame clones and is missing some. Of about 130,000 clones listed, 90% are singletons. This receptor was taken from an adult with an advanced solid tumor such as melanoma, head and neck, liver or kidney cancer. Source: CD4+ or CD8+ T cells sorted from blood, taken in a trial of the OX40 agonist ivuxolimab. This sequence joins TRBV10-1 and TRBJ1-5, with D possibly being TRBD1 (5 bases). CDR3 bases: TGCGCCAGCAGTGACTCAGGGAATCAGCCCCAGCATTTT. Translated: CASSDSGNQPQHF.